The clone carrying this TCR beta chain was counted ten times or more. Antigen unknown. The CDR3 is made up of 13 amino acids. Germline CDR1 DFQATT, CDR2 SNEGSKA (reference sequence). Trimming took 3 bases from V and 3 from J; bases not matched to a gene: 5. This sample was taken from a study of T cell repertoires in cytomegalovirus infection. Background on the study: The public TCR beta signatures pointed to both CMV infection and matching HLA type. Study-wide findings and caveats: Cumulative public TCR beta family frequency identified CMV carriers with the relevant HLA. CMV-specific TCR beta clonotypes restricted by HLA-C dominated the ex vivo response.

TCRdb re-derived calls from the reads in MiXCR, one entry per CDR3 protein. The data hold some 680,000 distinct CDR3 sequences, with roughly a third observed a single time. Material for sequencing was PBMCs. The chain is built from TRBV20-1 and TRBJ2-7; 7 nucleotides match TRBD1. The sequence was collected from a human donor in good health (CMV status not recorded). Some clones in this sample may be carry-over from other donors' samples. DNA for the CDR3: TGCAGTGCTAGTGGAGACAGGGACTACGAGCAGTACTTC. Protein: CSASGDRDYEQYF.